This T cell receptor beta chain comes out of a study of blood T cell repertoires in COVID-19. Study in general: Samples representing acute and convalescent COVID-19 were sourced from the United States, Italy and Spain.

This CDR3 has 17 residues. Germline V gene data show CDR1 as MDHEN and CDR2 as SYDVKM. V gave up 5 bases and J gave up 3 bases; unmatched junction bases: 9. Recruitment covered fewer than 25 US areas and drew participants whose ages spanned about 18 to 90 years. Participant-given clinical history determined each cohort assignment. Authors' analysis steps: Scientists estimated how many nucleated cells there were by amplifying reference gene primers. Only in-frame clones appear in the TCRdb table, and some are missing; sequencing was by immunoSEQ multiplex PCR. V and J calls and clone size are given by that table; D and trimming were obtained from the DNA. Of a few hundred thousand clones in the sample, 88% were seen once.

Source material: PBMCs or T cells enriched from blood (not recorded which). The V gene is TRBV28, the J gene TRBJ1-4; 10 bases line up with TRBD1. The sequence was collected from a woman aged 60-75 years in a cohort exposed to, infected with or recovered from COVID-19 (not recorded which). Here the CDR3 reads CASSTSGTGASNEKLFF. The CDR3 region has the DNA TGTGCCAGCAGTACCTCCGGGACAGGGGCATCTAATGAAAAACTGTTTTTT.